The clone carrying this TCR beta chain was seen more than once but under ten times. Its antigen is currently unknown. Every donor was a Caucasian adult from Nashville, Tennessee. The CDR3 has 16 residues. Looked up from germline, CDR1 is SGDLS and CDR2 is YYNGEE. Germline trimming cut 0 bases from V and 5 bases from J; bases unmatched to any gene: 8. The sample comes from a study of shared clonotypes between healthy human individuals. Study-wide findings and caveats: Only blood was sampled, and tissue TCR repertoires likely differ from blood ones. The genetic and exposure-history diversity represented was limited by few donors.

TCRdb's copy holds only in-frame clones and misses some; the assay was immunoSEQ multiplex PCR. The sample lists approximately 1.1 million clones; approximately 80% were seen once. Sample: memory CD4+ T cells from PBMCs. Subset: CD45RA-negative fraction. The V gene is TRBV9, the J gene TRBJ1-5; 7 positions match TRBD1. The receptor comes from a man aged 18-30 years in good health. Some clones in this sample may be carry-over from other donors' samples. Here the CDR3 DNA reads TGTGCCAGCAGCGTAGAAACAGGGGCAGAGGATCAGCCCCAGCATTTT. It translates to CASSVETGAEDQPQHF.